The 9 T cell receptor beta chains reported below all come from one sample, sequenced in a study of vaccination effects on CD4 cells after COVID-19. For these receptors, no antigen is known. Before any sequencing was done, the ViraFEST assay used viral peptide pools to expand antigen-specific CD4+ T cells. With about 9 days of culture completed, CD4+ T cells were isolated. People in the vaccine group had not been infected with SARS-CoV-2 before, and their nucleocapsid antibodies were negative. TCRdb's copy holds only in-frame clones and misses some; the assay was immunoSEQ multiplex PCR. Of tens of thousands of clones in the sample, about two thirds were seen once. The source material was CD4+ T cells from PBMCs cultured with SARS-CoV-2 spike peptides, sampled before COVID-19 vaccination. The receptors were sampled from a human donor who received a COVID-19 vaccine.

This clone is labeled as medium-sized (0.01 to 0.1%). The chain couples TRBV11-2 to TRBJ1-2, with D possibly TRBD1 on 5 matching bases. This CDR3 region has 15 residues. The ends were cut back, 0 bases at V and 4 bases at J, with 12 bases in the middle. Germline V gene lookup returns CDR1 SGHAT and CDR2 FQNNGV. The CDR3 region is CASSLEPSGSYGYTF. CDR3 DNA: TGTGCCAGCAGCTTAGAGCCCTCAGGGTCCTATGGCTACACCTTC. The full variable domain, in which reference TRBV11-2 and TRBJ1-2 provide the parts outside the CDR3, is EAGVAQSPRYKIIEKRQSVAFWCNPISGHATLYWYQQILGQGPKLLIQFQNNGVVDDSQLPKDRFSAERLKGVDSTLKIQPAKLEDSAVYLCASSLEPSGSYGYTFGSGTRLTVV.

The chain combines TRBV20-1 with TRBJ2-2; 8 bases line up with TRBD2. Germline V CDR1 and CDR2: DFQATT, SNEGSKA (reference sequence). Trimming at V came to 3 bases and at J to 6 bases, leaving 3 bases not matched to a gene. The CDR3 is 13 residues long. DNA of the CDR3: TGCAGTGCTAGTCCGGGAGGGCCCGGGGAGCTGTTTTTT. Residues: CSASPGGPGELFF.

This clone was recorded once. The rearrangement links TRBV7-2 to TRBJ1-1; D is unresolved. Trimming cost V 1 base and J 6 bases, with 9 bases left between them. CDR3 size: 13 residues. Looked up from germline, CDR1 is SGHTA and CDR2 is FQGNSA. The CDR3 here is CASSLVFRAEAFF. For the CDR3, the DNA is TGTGCCAGCAGCTTAGTTTTCCGCGCTGAAGCTTTCTTT.

This chain uses TRBV5-1 with TRBJ1-1; 9 nucleotides match TRBD1. The CDR3 extends over 16 amino acids. Germline CDR1 and CDR2: SGHRS and YFSETQ. Germline trimming cut 4 bases from V and 0 bases from J; bases unmatched to any gene: 7. Written as DNA, the CDR3 is TGCGCCAGCAGCCTAACCGGGACAGGGATGAACACTGAAGCTTTCTTT. Residues: CASSLTGTGMNTEAFF.

J is TRBJ1-1 and V is TRBV19, with TRBD1 matching over 8 bases. CDR1 and CDR2 (germline): LNHDA, SQIVND (reference sequence). V dropped 6 bases and J dropped 4; count of bases not matched to a gene: 7. This CDR3 has 14 residues. The DNA for the CDR3 is TGTGCCAGTAGAGACGACAGGGGTGGCACTGAAGCTTTCTTT. Residues: CASRDDRGGTEAFF.

This rearrangement joins TRBV18 to TRBJ1-5, with D unclear. This CDR3 region has 14 residues. Between the trimmed V and J ends, which lost 2 bases and 3 bases, there was a span of 8 bases. Germline V gives CDR1 KGHSH, CDR2 LQKENI. As DNA, the CDR3 is TGTGCCAGCTCACCAGCATCAGTCAATCAGCCCCAGCATTTT. Its protein is CASSPASVNQPQHF. The full variable domain, its missing parts supplied by reference TRBV18 and TRBJ1-5, is NAGVMQNPRHLVRRRGQEARLRCSPMKGHSHVYWYRQLPEEGLKFMVYLQKENIIDESGMPKERFSAEFPKEGPSILRIQQVVRGDSAAYFCASSPASVNQPQHFGDGTRLSIL.

The J gene is TRBJ1-5, the V gene TRBV9; TRBD1 aligns across 9 bases. Germline CDR1 is SGDLS and CDR2 is YYNGEE. This CDR3 has 16 residues. The J segment lost 5 bases and the V segment lost 4 bases, leaving 10 bases of the junction unmatched. The CDR3 DNA reads TGTGCCAGCAGCCCACGGACAGGGGAGAGGTATCAGCCCCAGCATTTT. Translated: CASSPRTGERYQPQHF. Variable domain in full (rest from reference TRBV9 and TRBJ1-5): DSGVTQTPKHLITATGQRVTLRCSPRSGDLSVYWYQQSLDQGLQFLIQYYNGEERAKGNILERFSAQQFPDLHSELNLSSLELGDSALYFCASSPRTGERYQPQHFGDGTRLSIL.

The V call is TRBV27, the J call TRBJ1-4; TRBD1 is a possible D gene (6 bases). Between the trimmed V and J ends, which lost 3 bases and 7 bases, there was a span of 12 bases. The CDR3 sequence is 14 residues long. CDR1 and CDR2 (germline): MNHEY, SMNVEV (reference sequence). This CDR3 reads CASSFWGQGEKLFF. The CDR3 DNA reads TGTGCCAGCAGTTTTTGGGGGCAGGGTGAAAAACTGTTTTTT.

This clone turned up a few times. This chain links TRBV5-1 with TRBJ2-7; 8 nucleotides align to TRBD1. Germline trimming cut 0 bases from V and 0 bases from J; bases unmatched to any gene: 2. The germline CDR1 and CDR2 sequences are SGHRS and YFSETQ. The CDR3 sequence is 15 residues long. For the CDR3, the DNA is TGCGCCAGCAGCTTGGGACAGGGGTACTCCTACGAGCAGTACTTC. Protein: CASSLGQGYSYEQYF.